This TCR beta chain was captured in a study of shared clonotypes between healthy human individuals. Background on the study: Each donor's CD4 naive and CD4 memory cells filled three plates apiece, CD8 naive two, and CD8 memory one.

Naivety among CD8 cells was defined by CD45RO negativity and positive CCR7 selection, thereby excluding terminally differentiated effector memory CD45RA+ cells. Comments on this clone: The antigen remains undetermined. Other DNA sequences within the sample encode an identical CDR3.

Sorted-subset replicate PCR reactions were performed with approximately 0.2 ug DNA, corresponding to roughly 29,000 T cell genomes. Profiled with immunoSEQ multiplex PCR; TCRdb holds only in-frame clones, not every one. This table holds some 2.1 million clones, 85% to 95% found once. Study-level points and caveats: Generation probabilities of non-shared clonotypes were lower (relative to those shared by all four donors). The low donor count limited represented genetic and exposure-history diversity.

The V gene end was trimmed by 3 bases and the J gene end by 0 bases; junction bases not matched to a gene: 5. Germline assignment: CDR1 MNHEY and CDR2 SMNVEV (reference sequence). This CDR3 comprises 15 residues. This sequence originates from a man between 18 and 35 years old in good health. Some clones in this sample may be carry-over from other donors' samples. Sequencing input: naive CD8+ T cells from PBMCs. This rearrangement joins TRBV27 to TRBJ2-7, with 7 bases aligning to TRBD2. In DNA, the CDR3 is TGTGCCAGCAGTTTGGCGGGGACTATCTCCTACGAGCAGTACTTC. Translating gives CASSLAGTISYEQYF.